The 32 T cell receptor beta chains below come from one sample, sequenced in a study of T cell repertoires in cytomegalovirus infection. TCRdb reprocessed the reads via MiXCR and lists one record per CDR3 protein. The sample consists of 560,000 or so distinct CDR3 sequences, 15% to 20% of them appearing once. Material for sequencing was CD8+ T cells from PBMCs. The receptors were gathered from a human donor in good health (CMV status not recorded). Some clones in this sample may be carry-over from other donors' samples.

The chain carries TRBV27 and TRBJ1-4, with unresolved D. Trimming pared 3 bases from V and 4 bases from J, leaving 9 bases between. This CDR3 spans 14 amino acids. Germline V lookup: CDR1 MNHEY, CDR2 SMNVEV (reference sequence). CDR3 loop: CASSFQGVNEKLFF. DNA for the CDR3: TGTGCCAGCAGTTTTCAAGGAGTTAATGAAAAACTGTTTTTT.

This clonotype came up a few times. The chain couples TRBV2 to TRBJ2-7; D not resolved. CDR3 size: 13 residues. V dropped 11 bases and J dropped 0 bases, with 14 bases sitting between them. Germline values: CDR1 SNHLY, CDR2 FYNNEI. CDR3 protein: CASLDLLSYEQYF. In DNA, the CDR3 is TGTGCCTCGCTAGACCTGCTCTCCTACGAGCAGTACTTC.

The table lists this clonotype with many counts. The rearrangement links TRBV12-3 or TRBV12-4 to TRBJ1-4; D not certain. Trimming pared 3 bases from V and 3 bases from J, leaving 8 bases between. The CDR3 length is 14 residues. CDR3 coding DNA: TGTGCCAGCAGTTTCCGGGCCCCTAATGAAAAACTGTTTTTT. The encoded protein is CASSFRAPNEKLFF.

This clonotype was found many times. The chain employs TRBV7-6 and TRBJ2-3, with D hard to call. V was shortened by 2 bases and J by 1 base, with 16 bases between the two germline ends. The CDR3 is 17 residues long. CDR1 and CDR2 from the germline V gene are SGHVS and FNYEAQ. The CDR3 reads CASSLRSPAGGTDTQYF. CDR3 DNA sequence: TGTGCCAGCAGCTTACGCAGCCCGGCAGGAGGCACAGATACGCAGTATTTT.

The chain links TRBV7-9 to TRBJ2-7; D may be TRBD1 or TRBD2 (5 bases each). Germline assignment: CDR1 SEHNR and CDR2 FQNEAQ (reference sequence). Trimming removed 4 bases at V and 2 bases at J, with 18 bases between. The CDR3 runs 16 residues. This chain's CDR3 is CASSSHLRGLTYEQYF. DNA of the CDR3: TGTGCCAGCAGCTCCCACTTGAGGGGCTTGACCTACGAGCAGTACTTC.

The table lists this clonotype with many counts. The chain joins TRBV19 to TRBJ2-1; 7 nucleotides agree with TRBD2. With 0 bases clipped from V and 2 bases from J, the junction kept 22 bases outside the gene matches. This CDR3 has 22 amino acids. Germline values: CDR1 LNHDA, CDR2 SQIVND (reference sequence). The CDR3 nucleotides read TGTGCCAGTAGTATAGACCCTTTACGTTACACTAGCGCTGAGTTTGCCTACAATGAGCAGTTCTTC. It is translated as CASSIDPLRYTSAEFAYNEQFF.

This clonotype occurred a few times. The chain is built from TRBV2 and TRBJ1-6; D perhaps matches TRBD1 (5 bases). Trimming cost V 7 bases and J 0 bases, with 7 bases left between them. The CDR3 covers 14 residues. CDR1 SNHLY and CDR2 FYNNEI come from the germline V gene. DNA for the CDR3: TGTGCCAGCAAGGGGAGCTCCTATAATTCACCCCTCCACTTT. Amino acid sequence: CASKGSSYNSPLHF.

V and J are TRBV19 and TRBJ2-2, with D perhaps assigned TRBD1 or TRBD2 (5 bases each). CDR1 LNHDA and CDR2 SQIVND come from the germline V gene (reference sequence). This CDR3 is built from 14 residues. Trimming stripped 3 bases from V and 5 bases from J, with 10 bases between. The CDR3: CASSIGTRTGELFF. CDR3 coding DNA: TGTGCCAGTAGTATCGGGACCAGGACCGGGGAGCTGTTTTTT.

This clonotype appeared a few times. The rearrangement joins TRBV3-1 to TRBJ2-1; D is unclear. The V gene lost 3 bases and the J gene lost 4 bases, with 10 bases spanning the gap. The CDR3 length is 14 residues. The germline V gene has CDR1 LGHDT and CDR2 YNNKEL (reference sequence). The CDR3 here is CASSQEIGYNEQFF. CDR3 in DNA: TGTGCCAGCAGCCAGGAAATCGGATACAATGAGCAGTTCTTC.

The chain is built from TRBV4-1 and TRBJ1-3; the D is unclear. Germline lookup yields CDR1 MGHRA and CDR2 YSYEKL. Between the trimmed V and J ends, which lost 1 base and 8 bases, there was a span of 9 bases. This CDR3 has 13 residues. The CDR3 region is CASSQVLWDTIYF. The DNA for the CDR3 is TGCGCCAGCAGCCAAGTTCTGTGGGACACCATATATTTT.

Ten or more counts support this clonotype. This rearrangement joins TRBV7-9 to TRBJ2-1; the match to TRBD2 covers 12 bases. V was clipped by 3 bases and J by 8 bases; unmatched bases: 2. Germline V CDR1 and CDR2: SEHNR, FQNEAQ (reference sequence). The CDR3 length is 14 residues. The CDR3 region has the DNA TGTGCCAGCAGCTTGGGACTAGCGGGCTATGAGCAGTTCTTC. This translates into CASSLGLAGYEQFF. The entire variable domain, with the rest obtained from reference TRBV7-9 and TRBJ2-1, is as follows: DTGVSQNPRHKITKRGQNVTFRCDPISEHNRLYWYRQTLGQGPEFLTYFQNEAQLEKSRLLSDRFSAERPKGSFSTLEIQRTEQGDSAMYLCASSLGLAGYEQFFGPGTRLTVL.

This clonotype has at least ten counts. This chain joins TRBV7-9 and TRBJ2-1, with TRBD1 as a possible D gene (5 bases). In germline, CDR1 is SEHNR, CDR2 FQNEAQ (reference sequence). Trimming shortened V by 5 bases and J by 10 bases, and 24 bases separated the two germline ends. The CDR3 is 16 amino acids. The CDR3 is CASSPGSRSGRQEQFF. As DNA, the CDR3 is TGTGCCAGCAGCCCCGGGTCCCGTTCAGGGCGACAAGAGCAGTTCTTC.

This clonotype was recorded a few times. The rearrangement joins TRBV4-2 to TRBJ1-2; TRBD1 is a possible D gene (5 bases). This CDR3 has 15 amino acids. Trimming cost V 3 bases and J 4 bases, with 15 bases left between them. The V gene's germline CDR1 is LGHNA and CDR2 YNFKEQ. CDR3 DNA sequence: TGTGCCAGCAGCCAGGAGGGGAGTAACGTCTATGGCTACACCTTC. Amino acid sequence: CASSQEGSNVYGYTF.

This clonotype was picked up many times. In nucleotides, the CDR3 is TGTGCCAGCAGGACAGGGGCCCGGGGGGGCGAGCAGTACTTC. Translation gives CASRTGARGGEQYF. The rearrangement joins TRBV6-5 to TRBJ2-7; D is possibly TRBD1 or TRBD2 (8 bases each). Trimming cost V 6 bases and J 6 bases, with 18 bases left between them. The germline V gene has CDR1 MNHEY and CDR2 SVGAGI. This CDR3 comprises 14 residues.

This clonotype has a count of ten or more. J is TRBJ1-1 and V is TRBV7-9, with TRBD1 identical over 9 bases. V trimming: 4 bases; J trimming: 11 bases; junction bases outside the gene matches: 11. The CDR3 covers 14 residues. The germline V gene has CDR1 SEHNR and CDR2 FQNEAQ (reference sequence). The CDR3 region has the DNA TGTGCCAGCAGCTCCCGAATAGGGGACAGGGACGCTTTCTTT. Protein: CASSSRIGDRDAFF.

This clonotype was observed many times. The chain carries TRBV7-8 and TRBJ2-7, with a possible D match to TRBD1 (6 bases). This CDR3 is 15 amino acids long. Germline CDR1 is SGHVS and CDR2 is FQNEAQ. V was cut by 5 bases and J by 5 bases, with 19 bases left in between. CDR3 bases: TGTGCCAGCAGCCTCCCAGGACAGCATAGGAACGAGCAGTACTTC. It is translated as CASSLPGQHRNEQYF.

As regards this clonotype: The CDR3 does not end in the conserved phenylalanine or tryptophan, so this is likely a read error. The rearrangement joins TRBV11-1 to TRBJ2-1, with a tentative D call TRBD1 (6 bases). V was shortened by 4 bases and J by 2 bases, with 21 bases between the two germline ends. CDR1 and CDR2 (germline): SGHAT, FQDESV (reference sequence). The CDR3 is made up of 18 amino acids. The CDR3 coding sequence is TGTGCCAGCAGCTCCTCTTTAAGGACAGTTACCCCCTACAATGAGCAGTTCATG. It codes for CASSSSLRTVTPYNEQFM.

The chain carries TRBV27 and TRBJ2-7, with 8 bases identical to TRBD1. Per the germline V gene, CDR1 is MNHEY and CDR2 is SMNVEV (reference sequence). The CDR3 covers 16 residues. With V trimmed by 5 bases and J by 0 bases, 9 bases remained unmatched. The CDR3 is CASSPSTGESSYEQYF. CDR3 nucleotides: TGTGCCAGCAGTCCATCGACAGGGGAAAGCTCCTACGAGCAGTACTTC.

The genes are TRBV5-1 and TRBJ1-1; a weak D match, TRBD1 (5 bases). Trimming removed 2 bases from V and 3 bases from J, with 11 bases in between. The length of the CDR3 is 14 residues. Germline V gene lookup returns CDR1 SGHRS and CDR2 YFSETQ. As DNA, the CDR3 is TGCGCCAGCAGCTTCGGTAGGACACACACTGAAGCTTTCTTT. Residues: CASSFGRTHTEAFF.

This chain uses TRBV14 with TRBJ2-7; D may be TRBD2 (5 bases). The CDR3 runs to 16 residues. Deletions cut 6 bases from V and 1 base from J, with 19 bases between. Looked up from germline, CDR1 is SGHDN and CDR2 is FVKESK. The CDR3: CASSPRAGGPSYEQYF. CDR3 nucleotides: TGTGCCAGCAGTCCTCGCGCGGGTGGGCCTTCCTACGAGCAGTACTTC.

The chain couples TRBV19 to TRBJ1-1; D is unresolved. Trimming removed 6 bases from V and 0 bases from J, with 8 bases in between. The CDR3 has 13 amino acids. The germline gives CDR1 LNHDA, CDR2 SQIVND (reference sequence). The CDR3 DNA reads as TGTGCCAGTAGGGACCTCATGAACACTGAAGCTTTCTTT. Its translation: CASRDLMNTEAFF.

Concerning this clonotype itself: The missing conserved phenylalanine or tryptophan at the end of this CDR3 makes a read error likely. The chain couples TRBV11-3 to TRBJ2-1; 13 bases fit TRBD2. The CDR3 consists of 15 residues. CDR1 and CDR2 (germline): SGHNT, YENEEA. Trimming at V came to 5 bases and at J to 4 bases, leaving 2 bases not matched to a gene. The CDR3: CASSPGLAGYNEQFL. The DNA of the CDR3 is TGTGCCAGCAGCCCGGGACTAGCGGGATACAATGAGCAGTTCTTA.

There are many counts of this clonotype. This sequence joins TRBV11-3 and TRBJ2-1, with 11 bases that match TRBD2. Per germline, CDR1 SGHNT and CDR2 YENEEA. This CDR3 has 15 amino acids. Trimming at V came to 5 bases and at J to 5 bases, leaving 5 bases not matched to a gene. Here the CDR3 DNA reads TGTGCCAGCAGCCGTAGCGGGGGGGAGGACAATGAGCAGTTCTTC. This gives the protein CASSRSGGEDNEQFF.

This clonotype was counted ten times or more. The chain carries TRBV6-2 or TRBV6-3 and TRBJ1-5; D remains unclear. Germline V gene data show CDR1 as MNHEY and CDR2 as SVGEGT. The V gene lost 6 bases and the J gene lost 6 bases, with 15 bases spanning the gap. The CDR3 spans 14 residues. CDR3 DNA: TGTGCCAGCAGCGACGACAATCGGAGTCAGCCCCAGCATTTT. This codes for CASSDDNRSQPQHF.

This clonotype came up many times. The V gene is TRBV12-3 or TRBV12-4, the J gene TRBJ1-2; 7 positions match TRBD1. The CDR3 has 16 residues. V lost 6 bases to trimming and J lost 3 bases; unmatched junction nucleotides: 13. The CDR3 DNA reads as TGTGCCAGCAGCACCCAGGGACAGACCTCTGACTATGGCTACACCTTC. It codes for CASSTQGQTSDYGYTF.

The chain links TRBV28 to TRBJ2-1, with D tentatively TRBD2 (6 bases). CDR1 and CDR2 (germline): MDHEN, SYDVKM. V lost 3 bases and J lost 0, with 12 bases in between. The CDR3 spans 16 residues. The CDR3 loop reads CASSLGSGFSYNEQFF. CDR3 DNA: TGTGCCAGCAGTTTGGGGAGCGGGTTCTCCTACAATGAGCAGTTCTTC. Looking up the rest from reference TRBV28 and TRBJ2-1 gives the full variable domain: DVKVTQSSRYLVKRTGEKVFLECVQDMDHENMFWYRQDPGLGLRLIYFSYDVKMKEKGDIPEGYSVSREKKERFSLILESASTNQTSMYLCASSLGSGFSYNEQFFGPGTRLTVL.

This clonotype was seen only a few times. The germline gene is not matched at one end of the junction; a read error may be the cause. CDR3 in DNA: TGTGCCAGCAGCCAAAAGCTTGAAGCTTTCTTT. Its translation is CASSQKLEAFF. This chain joins TRBV4-1 and TRBJ1-1; no definite D call. Per germline, CDR1 MGHRA and CDR2 YSYEKL. The CDR3 is 11 residues long.

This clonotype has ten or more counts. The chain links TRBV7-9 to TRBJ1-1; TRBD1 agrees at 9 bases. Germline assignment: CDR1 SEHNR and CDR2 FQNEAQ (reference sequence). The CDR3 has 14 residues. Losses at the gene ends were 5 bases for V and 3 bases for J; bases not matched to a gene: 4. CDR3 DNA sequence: TGTGCCAGCAGCAGGGGACAGGGACACACTGAAGCTTTCTTT. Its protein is CASSRGQGHTEAFF.

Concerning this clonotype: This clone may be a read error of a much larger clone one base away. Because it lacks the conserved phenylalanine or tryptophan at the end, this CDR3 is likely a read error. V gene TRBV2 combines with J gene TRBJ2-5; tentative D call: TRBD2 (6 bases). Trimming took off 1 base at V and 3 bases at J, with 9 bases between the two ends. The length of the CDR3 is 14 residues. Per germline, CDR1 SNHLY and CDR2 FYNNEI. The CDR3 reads CASSEDWGEETQYL. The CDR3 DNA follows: TGTGCCAGCAGTGAAGACTGGGGGGAAGAGACCCAGTACTTA.

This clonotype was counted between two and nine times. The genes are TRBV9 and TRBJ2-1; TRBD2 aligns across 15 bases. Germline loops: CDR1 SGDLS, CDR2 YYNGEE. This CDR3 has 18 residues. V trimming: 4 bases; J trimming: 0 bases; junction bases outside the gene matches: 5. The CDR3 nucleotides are TGTGCCAGCAGCCCCGGGACTAGCGGGAGGCCCTCCTACAATGAGCAGTTCTTC. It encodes CASSPGTSGRPSYNEQFF.

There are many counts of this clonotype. The CDR3 reads CAISESAGYYGANVLTF. The CDR3 DNA is TGTGCCATCAGTGAGTCGGCAGGGTATTATGGGGCCAACGTCCTGACTTTC. The chain joins TRBV10-3 to TRBJ2-6, with D tentatively TRBD1 (5 bases). CDR3 length equals 17 residues. The V gene's germline CDR1 is ENHRY and CDR2 SYGVKD. Trimming left V 0 bases short and J 3 bases short, with 12 bases between.

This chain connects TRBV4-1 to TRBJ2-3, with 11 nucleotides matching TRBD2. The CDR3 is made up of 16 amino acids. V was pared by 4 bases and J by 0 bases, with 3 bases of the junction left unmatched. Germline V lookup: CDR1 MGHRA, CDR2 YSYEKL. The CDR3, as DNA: TGCGCCAGCAGCCTGGGACTAGCGGAGAGCACAGATACGCAGTATTTT. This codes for CASSLGLAESTDTQYF.